This T cell receptor beta chain emerged from a study of blood T cells in healthy people across ages (dated by TCRdb to between 2014 and 2016). As for the study more broadly: In model experiments, template switching captured about one uniquely barcoded TCR beta cDNA molecule for every two T cells. The study measured age-related changes in TCR beta repertoire diversity using deep sequencing normalized with unique cDNA molecular identifiers. Two additional independent replicas of 1 million unique cDNA reads from the same blood draw were analyzed for two donors (one aged 18 to 29 and one aged 80 or older). The donors were divided into four age groups: young (average 16 years), middle-aged (under 40), aged (about 56) and long-lived (roughly 82).

Donors were 39 systemically healthy Caucasian individuals from Russia aged roughly 6 to 90 years. Each donor gave ten milliliters of peripheral blood, collected into EDTA-treated Vacutainer tubes. PBMCs were isolated by Ficoll-Paque density-gradient centrifugation, with at least 7 million obtained per sample. Total RNA, at least 5.5 micrograms per sample, was extracted from PBMCs with Trizol reagent. For every donor, flow cytometry on a PBMC aliquot measured the percentage of naive CD45RAhigh/CD27high T cells. In its sample, this clonotype was seen a few times. Its target antigen remains unknown. Base-call qualities are not available, and no considerably larger clone is one nucleotide away. The CDR1 and CDR2 encoded by the germline V gene are SGHVS and FNYEAQ. The CDR3 measures 19 amino acids from cysteine to phenylalanine. The entry retains the CDR3 DNA only, 57 bases that are in frame from base 1.

Preparation of the library involved 5' RACE. The reads were generated on an Illumina HiSeq 2500. A second roughly 7 to 12 cycle PCR used a sample-barcoded 5' primer and a J-beta primer mix. Each TCR beta cDNA molecule received a unique molecular identifier from a template-switch 5' adaptor carrying 12 random nucleotides. At least 2.5 million CDR3-containing paired-end reads were obtained from each sample. First-strand cDNA synthesis was performed from all RNA using the Mint cDNA synthesis kit, with priming by a TRBC-specific oligonucleotide. Following uracil-DNA glycosylase treatment, all cDNA underwent a first 18-cycle PCR with the universal primers M1SS and BC2_uni_R. The paper's processing steps were these. For normalization, 1 million high-quality reads were randomly selected from each sample, with every read carrying a distinct molecular identifier. Instead of being binned into consensus sequences, reads that shared molecular identifiers were thrown out. MiTCR, set to a Q25 quality threshold and the strictest error-elimination algorithm, was used for CDR3 identification, clonotype clustering and error correction. A nonparametric unseen species model using Euler transformation provided a lower-bound estimate of total TCR beta diversity. Using fastp at Q25 and MiXCR, TCRdb reprocessed the public reads and kept productive beta chains. Every CDR3 protein is listed once, alongside the most common genes and DNA of its rows. The V and J calls, along with clone size, are taken from TCRdb and not from the paper's own processing. For this sample there are approximately 960,000 distinct CDR3 sequences; 25% to 30% appear just once. The ten largest account for roughly 10% of the sample.

What the authors observed across the whole study: The long-lived group showed more naive CD4+ T cells, fewer expanded clones and increased TCR diversity than the aged group, suggesting age selection. The percentage of naive T cells measured by flow cytometry correlated strongly with observed TCR beta diversity. Because donor CMV infection status was unknown, age-related changes in expanded clonotypes were potentially confounded. Estimates of total diversity based on one million sequenced T cells were considered lower bounds and underestimates. As age increased, observed TCR beta diversity per million T cells dropped in a roughly linear way, and a significant reduction was already evident by age 40. Because profiling used bulk unsorted PBMCs, naive and antigen-experienced compartments could not be compared conclusively.

These data were likewise used in another study, on T cells of mothers and their children. As the second study states: The donors were nine systemically healthy Caucasian individuals, made up of three mothers and their six children. cDNA synthesis used all of the extracted RNA, with roughly 1.5 ug of RNA in each 15 ul reaction. Sample barcodes and 2-4 random nucleotides were added via the M1S primer in the second PCR. Over 9.5 million TCR beta CDR3 reads came from each mother, compared with some 3.1 million reads from each child. Thymic selection similarly shapes TCR recombination output in related and unrelated pairs, with minor effect from inherited differences. Normalized repertoire overlap was always found to be slightly, but never significantly, higher in related mother-child pairs than in unrelated mother-child pairs. With a sensitivity of around 97 clones per million clonotypes, no persistent microchimeric T cell clones were detected. Deep NGS was used in the study to compare the TCR beta repertoires of mothers and children and to look for features that separate related mother-child pairs from unrelated individuals. Mothers averaged approximately 40 +/- 4 years of age and children averaged about 12 +/- 4 years. After adapters were ligated using NEBNext reagents, the libraries underwent 100+100 nt paired-end sequencing on an Illumina HiSeq 2000. Mother and child libraries were prepared a month apart and sequenced in separate runs to prevent cross-contamination. For each donor, somewhere between about 450,000 and 2,100,000 distinct TCR beta clonotypes were identified. Naive TCR beta clonotypes were estimated from low-frequency clonotypes matched to each donor's FACS-determined naive share, without sorting.

The sequenced sample consisted of blood. This receptor chain uses TRBV7-6 and TRBJ2-4; 8 bases in between match TRBD2. The J call is in doubt because the DNA end fits TRBJ2-7 better. The sequence derives from a woman in her thirties or forties in good health. The CDR3 protein sequence reads: CASSFRAGRGTQINYEQYF. The DNA is as follows: TGTGCCAGCAGCTTTAGAGCCGGGAGGGGGACACAAATTAACTACGAGCAGTACTTC.